The 4 T cell receptor beta chains presented below share a single source sample, sequenced in a study of CD8+ T cells in alopecia areata. Noted treatment: oral pan-JAK inhibitor, 5-10 mg twice daily. Following RNA extraction, reverse transcription yielded cDNA that acted as the sequencing template. Generated by immunoSEQ multiplex PCR, the TCRdb table keeps only in-frame clones and is missing some. The sample holds some 110,000 clones, 50% to 75% seen once. Sequenced here: CD8+ T cells sorted from blood, sampled at week 4, from a patient treated with tofacitinib. The receptor set was obtained from a human donor with alopecia areata.

The chain couples TRBV28 to TRBJ2-5; tentatively, D is TRBD2 (6 bases). The CDR3 covers 15 residues. Germline assignment: CDR1 MDHEN and CDR2 SYDVKM. V shed 5 bases and J shed 2 bases, with 15 bases lying between them. DNA of the CDR3: TGTGCCAGCAGTCCGTTAGCGGAGACACAAGAGACCCAGTACTTC. This codes for CASSPLAETQETQYF.

The chain is built from TRBV30 and TRBJ2-3; 7 nucleotides match TRBD2. Looked up from germline, CDR1 is GTSNPN and CDR2 is SVGIG (reference sequence). The CDR3 covers 16 residues. Losses at the gene ends were 5 bases for V and 0 bases for J; bases not matched to a gene: 11. DNA for the CDR3: TGTGCCTGGGAAGGGCTAAGCGGGGAGAGCACAGATACGCAGTATTTT. Protein sequence: CAWEGLSGESTDTQYF.

A few counts support this clone. This CDR3 reads CAWRPGIQETQYF. In nucleotides, the CDR3 is TGTGCCTGGAGACCAGGGATCCAAGAGACCCAGTACTTC. This chain uses TRBV30 with TRBJ2-5; tentatively, D is TRBD1 (5 bases). V was pared by 3 bases and J by 1 base, with 9 bases between. The CDR3 loop spans 13 amino acids. Germline CDR1 GTSNPN, CDR2 SVGIG (reference sequence).

This clone was found once. V is TRBV4-1 and J is TRBJ1-6; a weak D match, TRBD1 (6 bases). The germline V and J ends were trimmed by 1 base and 2 bases, with 12 bases remaining between them. The germline gives CDR1 MGHRA, CDR2 YSYEKL. The CDR3 is 17 amino acids. The CDR3 region has the DNA TGCGCCAGCAGCCAAGCCGTACAGGGAGCCTATAATTCACCCCTCCACTTT. The encoded protein is CASSQAVQGAYNSPLHF.